Below, 24 T cell receptor beta chains from the same sample are listed, as sequenced in a study of blood T cell repertoires in COVID-19. Some clones are missing from TCRdb's copy, which holds only in-frame ones; the method was immunoSEQ multiplex PCR. The sample shows 150,000 to 200,000 clones, around 85% of them seen only once. The specimen was peripheral blood. The receptor set was obtained from a woman aged 60-70 years with COVID-19, enrolled during active disease.

The chain uses TRBV7-2 and TRBJ2-1, with 12 bases identical to TRBD1. Losses at the gene ends were 5 bases for V and 9 bases for J; bases not matched to a gene: 11. The CDR3 runs 16 residues. From germline, CDR1 is SGHTA and CDR2 FQGNSA. CDR3 residues: CASSQNAGQGAGEQFF. DNA of the CDR3: TGTGCCAGCAGCCAAAACGCGGGACAGGGGGCCGGTGAGCAGTTCTTC.

The chain has TRBV28 and TRBJ1-2; D not resolved. The germline V gene has CDR1 MDHEN and CDR2 SYDVKM. This CDR3 has 12 residues. Between the trimmed V and J ends, which lost 6 bases and 4 bases, there was a span of 9 bases. CDR3 residues: CASRSEPYGYTF. The CDR3 nucleotides read TGTGCCAGCAGGTCTGAGCCCTATGGCTACACCTTC.

The V call is TRBV27, the J call TRBJ2-3; 9 bases match TRBD2. Germline lookup yields CDR1 MNHEY and CDR2 SMNVEV (reference sequence). V trimming: 4 bases; J trimming: 0 bases; junction bases outside the gene matches: 8. The CDR3 has 17 residues. The CDR3 region has the DNA TGTGCCAGCAGTTCATCGCGGACTAGCGCCAGCACAGATACGCAGTATTTT. Translation gives CASSSSRTSASTDTQYF.

The gene calls are TRBV5-1 and TRBJ2-7, with 11 bases identical to TRBD2. In germline, CDR1 is SGHRS, CDR2 YFSETQ. The CDR3 sequence is 23 residues long. J lost 3 bases, V lost 0 bases, and 26 bases had no gene match. CDR3: CASSLGLPDSSGRKPTPLYEQYF. DNA for the CDR3: TGCGCCAGCAGCTTGGGCCTCCCCGATTCTAGCGGGAGGAAACCCACTCCCCTCTACGAGCAGTACTTC. The variable domain in full, with the rest retrieved from reference TRBV5-1 and TRBJ2-7, is KAGVTQTPRYLIKTRGQQVTLSCSPISGHRSVSWYQQTPGQGLQFLFEYFSETQRNKGNFPGRFSGRQFSNSRSEMNVSTLELGDSALYLCASSLGLPDSSGRKPTPLYEQYFGPGTRLTVT.

This clone was recorded once. The chain employs TRBV6-5 and TRBJ2-7; D might be TRBD1 (6 bases). Germline CDR1 reads MNHEY; CDR2 reads SVGAGI. The CDR3 is 12 amino acids. V was trimmed by 10 bases and J by 6 bases, leaving 16 bases between them. This CDR3 is CATWTARSEQYF. The CDR3 DNA follows: TGTGCCACCTGGACAGCGAGGTCCGAGCAGTACTTC.

Concerning this clone: An end of the junction does not agree with germline; a read error may underlie this. V usage is TRBV7-9 and J usage is TRBJ2-4, with 7 bases fitting TRBD1. Per the germline V gene, CDR1 is SEHNR and CDR2 is FQNEAQ (reference sequence). The CDR3 length is 12 residues. This CDR3 is CASSLDVGDSHF. The CDR3 DNA sequence: TGTGCCAGCAGCTTAGACGTCGGGGACAGCCACTTC.

The V and J genes are TRBV19 and TRBJ2-3; 10 bases map to TRBD1. Germline assignment: CDR1 LNHDA and CDR2 SQIVND (reference sequence). The CDR3 is 16 amino acids. J lost 10 bases, V lost 3 bases, and 13 bases had no gene match. CDR3 DNA: TGTGCCAGTAGTATCTGGGGGACAGGGGACCATAGTGCGCAGTATTTT. Its protein product is CASSIWGTGDHSAQYF.

The V call is TRBV4-1, the J call TRBJ2-7, with 10 nucleotides matching TRBD1. The J segment lost 5 bases and the V segment lost 2 bases, leaving 3 bases of the junction unmatched. The CDR3 has 14 amino acids. CDR1 and CDR2 (germline): MGHRA, YSYEKL. The CDR3: CASSQRDRGHEQYF. CDR3 in DNA: TGCGCCAGCAGCCAAAGGGACAGGGGACACGAGCAGTACTTC.

V usage is TRBV4-1 and J usage is TRBJ2-3; D may be TRBD1 (6 bases). Germline loops: CDR1 MGHRA, CDR2 YSYEKL. This CDR3 has 18 residues. The V gene lost 6 bases and the J gene lost 3 bases, with 25 bases spanning the gap. The CDR3 region is CASRTRFFLRGETDTQYF. CDR3 nucleotides: TGCGCCAGCAGGACGCGGTTCTTTCTCAGGGGTGAGACAGATACGCAGTATTTT.

This clone turned up a few times. This sequence joins TRBV28 and TRBJ1-1; perhaps TRBD1 as D (6 bases). Trimming took 6 bases from V and 6 from J, leaving 20 bases between them. The CDR3 contains 15 residues. Germline V gene data show CDR1 as MDHEN and CDR2 as SYDVKM. The CDR3 protein is CASRRTGIVGAEAFF. The DNA of the CDR3 is TGTGCCAGCAGGCGTACAGGGATTGTTGGGGCTGAAGCTTTCTTT.

This chain connects TRBV23-1 to TRBJ2-6, with D maybe TRBD1 (5 bases). TRBV23-1 is sorted into the ORF group, with uncertain function. The CDR3 covers 13 residues. The V gene lost 7 bases and the J gene lost 9 bases, with 13 bases spanning the gap. Here the CDR3 DNA reads TGCGCCAGCATTACAGGCCCCCGCAACGTCCTGACTTTC. This gives the protein CASITGPRNVLTF.

The J gene is TRBJ1-6, the V gene TRBV2; a weak D match, TRBD1 (5 bases). V dropped 5 bases and J dropped 7 bases, with 15 bases sitting between them. CDR1 SNHLY and CDR2 FYNNEI come from the germline V gene. CDR3 length: 15 amino acids. CDR3 amino acids: CASSPSRGPNSPLHF. In DNA form, the CDR3 reads TGTGCCAGCAGTCCCTCAAGGGGTCCAAATTCACCCCTCCACTTT.

The sample holds a few counts of this clone. The V gene is TRBV7-8, the J gene TRBJ1-1; TRBD1 aligns across 8 bases. Germline V gene lookup returns CDR1 SGHVS and CDR2 FQNEAQ. This CDR3 region has 15 residues. The ends lost 1 base at V and 4 bases at J; junction bases unmatched: 5. In DNA, the CDR3 is TGTGCCAGCAGCTTAGGTCGAACAGGGGGCACTGAAGCTTTCTTT. It translates to CASSLGRTGGTEAFF.

The chain is built from TRBV3-1 (or the pseudogene TRBV3-2) and TRBJ2-1; 10 bases match TRBD2. Germline V gene sequence: CDR1 LGHDT, CDR2 YNNKEL (reference sequence). The ends lost 0 bases at V and 6 bases at J; junction bases unmatched: 5. The CDR3 has 16 residues. The CDR3 spells CASSQDLSGRANEQFF. CDR3 in DNA: TGTGCCAGCAGCCAAGACTTGAGCGGGAGGGCCAATGAGCAGTTCTTC.

The chain recombines TRBV7-2 with TRBJ1-5; 9 nucleotides align to TRBD1. Germline CDR1 is SGHTA and CDR2 is FQGNSA. J lost 6 bases, V lost 1 base, and 7 bases had no gene match. The CDR3 loop spans 16 amino acids. The DNA of the CDR3 is TGTGCCAGCAGCTTAGAGGCCACAGGGGGCGGTCAGCCCCAGCATTTT. This gives the protein CASSLEATGGGQPQHF.

V gene TRBV4-1 combines with J gene TRBJ2-1, with D possibly TRBD2 on 7 matching bases. CDR3 length equals 18 residues. Germline V CDR1 and CDR2: MGHRA, YSYEKL. V gave up 3 bases and J gave up 0 bases, with 18 bases separating them. The CDR3 DNA reads as TGCGCCAGCAGCCACGTAACCCTAGGGGGGGGCTCCTACAATGAGCAGTTCTTC. Translation gives CASSHVTLGGGSYNEQFF.

The chain couples TRBV27 to TRBJ1-6, with D possibly matching TRBD1 (6 bases). Germline-derived CDR1 and CDR2 are MNHEY and SMNVEV (reference sequence). V was shortened by 6 bases and J by 7 bases, with 13 bases between the two germline ends. This CDR3 has 14 amino acids. CDR3 loop: CASRTTGRNSPLHF. CDR3 sequence (DNA): TGTGCCAGCAGAACTACAGGGCGGAATTCACCCCTCCACTTT.

This chain joins TRBV19 and TRBJ2-1, with a possible D match to TRBD1 (5 bases). Trimming cost V 1 base and J 7 bases, with 17 bases left between them. Germline CDR1 LNHDA, CDR2 SQIVND (reference sequence). CDR3 size: 16 residues. The CDR3 bases are TGTGCCAGTAGTATAGGGGGCAGAATGGGGTTTAATGAGCAGTTCTTC. It codes for CASSIGGRMGFNEQFF.

The chain uses TRBV4-1 and TRBJ1-2; 8 positions match TRBD1. Germline values: CDR1 MGHRA, CDR2 YSYEKL. CDR3 length: 15 amino acids. Trimming at V came to 1 base and at J to 7 bases, leaving 8 bases not matched to a gene. CDR3 bases: TGCGCCAGCAGCCAAGGGGGTCAGGGGGCGCGTGGCTACACCTTC. Protein sequence: CASSQGGQGARGYTF.

This sequence joins TRBV19 and TRBJ2-6; possible D gene TRBD1, 5 bases. The CDR3 is 16 residues long. Per the germline V gene, CDR1 is LNHDA and CDR2 is SQIVND (reference sequence). V was trimmed by 4 bases and J by 1 base, leaving 11 bases between them. The CDR3 region has the DNA TGTGCCAGTAGTAAAAACCCAGGGTCTGGGGCCAACGTCCTGACTTTC. Protein product: CASSKNPGSGANVLTF.

The chain employs TRBV4-2 and TRBJ1-4, with a weak D call TRBD1 (5 bases). Looked up from germline, CDR1 is LGHNA and CDR2 is YNFKEQ. CDR3 length equals 17 residues. V lost 0 bases and J lost 0, with 11 bases in between. CDR3 sequence reads: CASSQDNGGATNEKLFF. The CDR3 coding sequence is TGTGCCAGCAGCCAAGATAACGGGGGGGCAACTAATGAAAAACTGTTTTTT.

This sequence joins TRBV6-5 and TRBJ1-2; 7 nucleotides line up with TRBD1. Germline trimming cut 2 bases from V and 3 bases from J; bases unmatched to any gene: 3. The CDR3 runs to 14 residues. Germline V gives CDR1 MNHEY, CDR2 SVGAGI. CDR3 in amino acids: CASSYATGDYGYTF. As DNA, the CDR3 is TGTGCCAGCAGTTACGCTACAGGGGACTATGGCTACACCTTC.

As DNA, the CDR3 is TGCGCCAGCAGATCGGACGGGACTAGCGGGTACGAGCAGTACTTC. Translation gives CASRSDGTSGYEQYF. This chain uses TRBV5-1 with TRBJ2-7; 12 bases line up with TRBD2. From germline, CDR1 is SGHRS and CDR2 YFSETQ. This CDR3 is 15 amino acids long. V trimming: 5 bases; J trimming: 4 bases; junction bases outside the gene matches: 7.

This sequence joins TRBV6-5 and TRBJ1-1, with D uncertain. The CDR3 extends over 13 amino acids. Trimming stripped 2 bases from V and 8 bases from J, with 12 bases between. Germline lookup yields CDR1 MNHEY and CDR2 SVGAGI. The CDR3 DNA is TGTGCCAGCAGTTACCACCGTGCTCTAGAAGCTTTCTTT. It encodes CASSYHRALEAFF.